A selection of T cell receptor beta chains follows, all from one sample in a study of T cell repertoires in cytomegalovirus infection. TCRdb ran MiXCR on the reads and lists one entry per CDR3 protein. This table holds some 940,000 distinct CDR3 sequences, roughly 31% found once. Their specific antigens are unknown. Sequenced here: cultured CD8+ T cells from PBMCs, sampled from culture after CMV antigen stimulation. The source is a human donor in good health (CMV status not recorded). Some clones in this sample may be carry-over from other donors' samples. CDR3s include the opening cysteine and the closing phenylalanine or tryptophan. Fields, in order: clone size, J gene, D gene, V gene, CDR3 DNA, CDR3 protein. The D gene is left open where the match is weak. Some rows mark clone size as missing; the rest say once, few, many or name a class of expanded clone.

size: NA; J: TRBJ2-2; D: NA; V: TRBV20-1; DNA: TGCAGTGCTACTAAGAGGGGGGGCACCGGGGAGCTGTTTTTT; CDR3: CSATKRGGTGELFF
size: NA; J: TRBJ2-5; D: TRBD1; V: TRBV10-3; DNA: TGTGCCATCAGTGAGGTAGGACAGGGCGGAGAGACCCAGTACTTC; CDR3: CAISEVGQGGETQYF
size: many; J: TRBJ2-3; D: TRBD1; V: TRBV7-9; DNA: TGTGCCAGCAGCCACGAGGACAGGGAGTTCACAGATACGCAGTATTTT; CDR3: CASSHEDREFTDTQYF
size: many; J: TRBJ1-2; D: NA; V: TRBV12-3/TRBV12-4; DNA: TGTGCCAGCAGTTTAGGTACCGCGAATGGCTACACCTTC; CDR3: CASSLGTANGYTF
size: NA; J: TRBJ2-1; D: NA; V: TRBV6-2/TRBV6-3; DNA: TGTGCCAGCATGAGCGTTCGCTCCTACAATGAGCAGTTCTTC; CDR3: CASMSVRSYNEQFF
size: few; J: TRBJ2-1; D: NA; V: TRBV12-5; DNA: TGTGCTAGTCCTGCCGGGGGGCAGGGAAACAATGAGCAGTTCTTC; CDR3: CASPAGGQGNNEQFF
size: NA; J: TRBJ1-1; D: NA; V: TRBV20-1; DNA: TGCAGTGCTAGAGTTCGAGGGGGGAACACTGAAGCTTTCTTT; CDR3: CSARVRGGNTEAFF
size: few; J: TRBJ1-2; D: TRBD1; V: TRBV6-1; DNA: TGTGCCAGCAGTGAATTTATCCTATCCGGGACAGGCTATGGCTACACCTTC; CDR3: CASSEFILSGTGYGYTF
size: few; J: TRBJ1-1; D: NA; V: TRBV6-1; DNA: TGTGCCAGCAGTGAGCCTACGGACATCCTAAAAACGGCTTTCTTT; CDR3: CASSEPTDILKTAFF
size: NA; J: TRBJ2-2; D: NA; V: TRBV19; DNA: TGTGCCAGTAGTATTACCGGGGGCCTAGGAAGTGTCACCGGGGAGCTGTTTTTT; CDR3: CASSITGGLGSVTGELFF
size: once; J: TRBJ2-7; D: TRBD1; V: TRBV29-1; DNA: TGCAGCGTTGAATATGGATCGACGGGACAGACTATCTACGAGCAGTACTTC; CDR3: CSVEYGSTGQTIYEQYF
size: NA; J: TRBJ2-5; D: NA; V: TRBV5-1; DNA: TGCGCCAGCAGCCCGCGACAGGGAGGCCCCCGAAAGACCCAGTACTTC; CDR3: CASSPRQGGPRKTQYF
size: NA; J: TRBJ2-2; D: NA; V: TRBV19; DNA: TGTGCCAGTAGTTCGCACAGTAGCCGCACCGGGGAGCTGTTTTTT; CDR3: CASSSHSSRTGELFF
size: few; J: TRBJ1-6; D: NA; V: TRBV7-6; DNA: TGTGCCAGCAGCTTATCCAGTAGCTCCTATAATTCACCCCTCCACTTT; CDR3: CASSLSSSSYNSPLHF
size: NA; J: TRBJ2-1; D: NA; V: TRBV4-1; DNA: TGCGCCAGCAGCCAAACACACTACAATGAGCAGTTCTTC; CDR3: CASSQTHYNEQFF